The 20 T cell receptor beta chains below come from one sample, sequenced in a study of response to subunit inactivated influenza vaccine. One entry per CDR3 protein results from TCRdb running MiXCR on the RT-PCR reads. The sample lists about 500,000 distinct CDR3 sequences; about 15% were seen once. Sequencing used CD4+ T cells sorted from PBMCs, obtained around 25 months after vaccination. These receptors all stem from a man aged 45 to 70 who received an inactivated influenza vaccine.

In regard to this clonotype: This clone may be a read error of a much larger clone one base away. The final CDR3 position lacks the conserved phenylalanine or tryptophan, pointing to a likely read error. The chain employs TRBV2 and TRBJ2-1, with a tentative D call TRBD1 (6 bases). The CDR3 runs to 13 residues. CDR1 and CDR2 (germline): SNHLY, FYNNEI. Deletions cut 8 bases from V and 0 bases from J, with 8 bases between. The CDR3 DNA is TGTGCCAGCGTACAGGGCTCCTACAATGAGCAGTTCTTA. Its translation is CASVQGSYNEQFL.

This clonotype was observed a few times. The V and J genes are TRBV7-9 and TRBJ1-1; D not certain. Germline CDR1 and CDR2: SEHNR and FQNEAQ (reference sequence). Trimming removed 1 base at V and 6 bases at J, with 6 bases between. This CDR3 spans 12 amino acids. The CDR3 nucleotides read TGTGCCAGCAGCTTAGAGGTGCCTGAAGCTTTCTTT. As protein: CASSLEVPEAFF.

The V call is TRBV5-6, the J call TRBJ2-1; D not resolved. Trimming took off 6 bases at V and 6 bases at J, with 19 bases between the two ends. The CDR3 length is 15 residues. Germline lookup yields CDR1 SGHDT and CDR2 YYEEEE. The CDR3 sequence is CASTPLSAHSNEQFF. In nucleotides, the CDR3 is TGTGCCAGCACACCACTATCAGCTCACTCCAATGAGCAGTTCTTC.

This clonotype was observed a few times. The chain combines TRBV4-3 with TRBJ1-2; D is ambiguous. V lost 0 bases to trimming and J lost 7 bases, with 15 bases between them. The germline CDR1 and CDR2 sequences are LGHNA and YSLEER. The length of the CDR3 is 15 residues. The CDR3 nucleotides read TGCGCCAGCAGCCAAGACGGGCTATTACCAGGTGGCTACACCTTC. Translation: CASSQDGLLPGGYTF.

This clonotype appeared a few times. Here the CDR3 reads CASSPQDMNTEAFF. CDR3 DNA: TGTGCCAGCTCACCACAGGACATGAACACTGAAGCTTTCTTT. This chain connects TRBV18 to TRBJ1-1; TRBD1 might be the D (5 bases). V lost 1 base and J 0 bases, leaving 6 bases between the germline ends. Looked up from germline, CDR1 is KGHSH and CDR2 is LQKENI. The CDR3 length is 14 residues.

This chain uses TRBV25-1 with TRBJ1-2, with D maybe TRBD1 (6 bases). Germline V gene data show CDR1 as MGHDK and CDR2 as SYGVNS. V lost 3 bases, J lost 6 bases, and 20 bases lay in between. This CDR3 spans 16 amino acids. The CDR3 protein is CASSEPRGTLSDGYTF. CDR3 sequence (DNA): TGTGCCAGCAGTGAGCCGAGGGGGACGTTATCTGATGGCTACACCTTC.

This clonotype was detected ten times or more. The chain is built from TRBV5-1 and TRBJ2-1, with 10 bases that match TRBD2. Germline loops: CDR1 SGHRS, CDR2 YFSETQ. V dropped 2 bases and J dropped 3; count of bases not matched to a gene: 11. This CDR3 has 18 amino acids. The CDR3 DNA sequence: TGCGCCAGCAGCTTTGGGCTAGCGGGAGCTGGGGGCTACAATGAGCAGTTCTTC. It translates to CASSFGLAGAGGYNEQFF.

This clonotype showed up just a few times. The genes are TRBV5-1 and TRBJ1-3, with D unresolved. The V end lost 2 bases, the J end lost 0 bases, and 9 bases lay between the germline ends. The CDR3 is 15 amino acids. Per the germline V gene, CDR1 is SGHRS and CDR2 is YFSETQ. CDR3 loop: CASSLYPSSGNTIYF. Here the CDR3 DNA reads TGCGCCAGCAGCTTATATCCGAGCTCTGGAAACACCATATATTTT.

The rearrangement uses TRBV5-1 and TRBJ2-7; 7 bases are a match to TRBD1. Germline-derived CDR1 and CDR2 are SGHRS and YFSETQ. The V gene end was trimmed by 9 bases and the J gene end by 0 bases; junction bases not matched to a gene: 6. The CDR3 consists of 13 residues. CDR3: CATRPGGSYEQYF. As DNA, the CDR3 is TGCGCCACGCGGCCAGGGGGCTCCTACGAGCAGTACTTC. Complete variable domain (other parts from reference TRBV5-1 and TRBJ2-7): KAGVTQTPRYLIKTRGQQVTLSCSPISGHRSVSWYQQTPGQGLQFLFEYFSETQRNKGNFPGRFSGRQFSNSRSEMNVSTLELGDSALYLCATRPGGSYEQYFGPGTRLTVT.

The V gene is TRBV6-2 or TRBV6-3, the J gene TRBJ1-2; D remains unclear. V lost 6 bases and J lost 0, with 8 bases in between. The V gene's germline CDR1 is MNHEY and CDR2 SVGEGT. The CDR3 has 13 residues. CDR3 loop: CASSPIANYGYTF. DNA of the CDR3: TGTGCCAGCAGCCCGATCGCTAACTATGGCTACACCTTC.

This clonotype was counted between two and nine times. This CDR3 reads CATSRVVGETQYF. DNA for the CDR3: TGTGCCACCAGCAGAGTGGTGGGAGAGACCCAGTACTTC. The chain carries TRBV15 and TRBJ2-5; D gene unclear. Germline V gene data show CDR1 as LNHNV and CDR2 as YYDKDF (reference sequence). V shed 1 base and J shed 4 bases, with 7 bases lying between them. This CDR3 spans 13 amino acids.

The chain employs TRBV2 and TRBJ1-2; D perhaps matches TRBD1 (5 bases). Germline lookup yields CDR1 SNHLY and CDR2 FYNNEI. V was trimmed by 5 bases and J by 6 bases, leaving 13 bases between them. This CDR3 is built from 13 residues. The CDR3 DNA sequence: TGTGCCAGCAGTAACTCGGGGCAGAATGGCTACACCTTC. Protein: CASSNSGQNGYTF.

This clonotype was detected a few times. This chain links TRBV13 with TRBJ2-3; TRBD2 aligns across 11 bases. CDR1 PRHDT and CDR2 FYEKMQ come from the germline V gene (reference sequence). The V and J ends lost 7 bases and 0 bases, in that order; junction bases with no gene match: 15. This CDR3 is built from 19 residues. CDR3 DNA: TGTGCCAGCACCTTTGTTAGCGGGGGGGCCCCCGCTAGCACAGATACGCAGTATTTT. This translates into CASTFVSGGAPASTDTQYF. Together with reference TRBV13 and TRBJ2-3, the CDR3 gives the full variable domain: AAGVIQSPRHLIKEKRETATLKCYPIPRHDTVYWYQQGPGQDPQFLISFYEKMQSDKGSIPDRFSAQQFSDYHSELNMSSLELGDSALYFCASTFVSGGAPASTDTQYFGPGTRLTVL.

This clonotype showed up just a few times. The V gene is TRBV12-3 or TRBV12-4, the J gene TRBJ1-3; D gene ambiguous. This CDR3 contains 15 residues. Trimming removed 5 bases from V and 0 bases from J, with 11 bases in between. In DNA form, the CDR3 reads TGTGCCAGCAGTCCCGGGATTTACTCTGGAAACACCATATATTTT. Its protein is CASSPGIYSGNTIYF.

The V call is TRBV7-2, the J call TRBJ2-2; D might be TRBD2 (6 bases). Germline V gene data show CDR1 as SGHTA and CDR2 as FQGNSA. CDR3 length equals 13 residues. V dropped 5 bases and J dropped 8 bases, with 12 bases sitting between them. The CDR3 loop is CASSPRTKGELFF. CDR3 nucleotide sequence: TGTGCCAGCAGCCCCAGGACTAAGGGGGAGCTGTTTTTT.

A few counts support this clonotype. J is TRBJ2-3 and V is TRBV10-3; 8 bases agree with TRBD1. The CDR3 loop spans 14 amino acids. V lost 7 bases, J lost 1 base, and 4 bases stayed unmatched. Per the germline V gene, CDR1 is ENHRY and CDR2 is SYGVKD. The CDR3 nucleotides read TGTGCCATCAAGAGGGGACAGGGCACAGATACGCAGTATTTT. Translation gives CAIKRGQGTDTQYF.

This clonotype was counted ten times or more. The chain combines TRBV29-1 with TRBJ2-1, with D possibly matching TRBD2 (5 bases). Germline values: CDR1 SQVTM, CDR2 ANQGSEA. The CDR3 has 14 amino acids. The V end was cut by 3 bases, the J end by 6 bases, with 15 bases between. CDR3 region: CSVDGGTTTNEQFF. CDR3 bases: TGCAGCGTTGATGGCGGAACGACTACCAATGAGCAGTTCTTC.

The V gene is TRBV9, the J gene TRBJ2-2; a weak D match, TRBD2 (6 bases). The germline V gene encodes CDR1 SGDLS and CDR2 YYNGEE. The CDR3 contains 15 residues. Deletions cut 0 bases from V and 1 base from J, with 7 bases between. DNA of the CDR3: TGTGCCAGCAGCGTAGGCGGGGAGAACACCGGGGAGCTGTTTTTT. Amino acid sequence: CASSVGGENTGELFF.

This clonotype has just a few counts. J is TRBJ2-2 and V is TRBV24-1; 7 nucleotides agree with TRBD1. The length of the CDR3 is 14 residues. V was clipped by 8 bases and J by 3 bases; unmatched bases: 5. Germline V gene data show CDR1 as KGHDR and CDR2 as SFDVKD. The CDR3 nucleotides are TGTGCCACCAACGACAGGGCGGACACCGGGGAGCTGTTTTTT. Translating gives CATNDRADTGELFF.

This clonotype was picked up a small number of times. V gene TRBV7-2 combines with J gene TRBJ1-1, with D possibly TRBD1 on 5 matching bases. The V gene lost 1 base and the J gene lost 13 bases, with 13 bases spanning the gap. Germline CDR1 and CDR2: SGHTA and FQGNSA. This CDR3 region has 12 residues. CDR3: CASSLVEGQVFF. The CDR3 DNA follows: TGTGCCAGCAGCTTAGTTGAGGGGCAGGTTTTCTTT. The complete variable domain, with remaining parts taken from reference TRBV7-2 and TRBJ1-1, reads GAGVSQSPSNKVTEKGKDVELRCDPISGHTALYWYRQSLGQGLEFLIYFQGNSAPDKSGLPSDRFSAERTGGSVSTLTIQRTQQEDSAVYLCASSLVEGQVFFGQGTRLTVV.